Sequencing of this TCR beta chain was carried out in a study of blood T cell repertoires in COVID-19 (dated by TCRdb to about 2020). Regarding the study in general: The collaborator samples originated in the United States, Italy and Spain and spanned the acute and convalescent phases of COVID-19. The prospective study material was composed of cDNA or gDNA derived from T cells, B-cell-depleted T cells, or PBMCs. The dataset comprised deeply sampled blood TCRbeta repertoires from subjects exposed to, actively infected with, or recovered from COVID-19. Nearly every sample came with metadata listing a de-identified subject ID, COVID-19 status, age in years and sex. The samples were drawn from two sources: the first 160 participants of the ongoing ImmuneRACE study, and 1,200 or so subjects contributed by 6 global collaborators. Where available, HLA class I and class II types were taken from metadata supplied by the sample provider and were not determined by assay-based typing. A freely available public database, intended as a resource for researchers studying the immune response to SARS-CoV-2, is where the repertoires were released.

Overall results and qualifications from the work: The quantity of clinical and demographic metadata differed by source and by participant and was supplied without curation.

The germline V gene provides CDR1 LGHNT and CDR2 FRNRAP. The CDR3 contains 14 residues, cysteine and phenylalanine counted. The retained sequence is limited to the CDR3, 42 bases, with the frame set at the first base. V is cut by 6 bases and J by 4 bases, and the space between the germline ends is 13 bases. TCRbeta CDR3 regions were amplified from genomic DNA by means of the immunoSEQ Assay, a bias-controlled multiplex PCR. Regarding the original processing steps: Nucleated cell counts per sample were estimated from amplification of reference gene primers within the assay. To quantify the absolute abundance of each unique TCRbeta CDR3 rearrangement, sequence reads were collapsed and filtered. For each sample, productive Simpson clonality was calculated as the square root of Simpson's diversity index over productive rearrangements. The immuneACCESS repertoire file appears here via TCRdb, limited to in-frame rearrangements. These files lack a portion of the clones; in checked studies, under half of the deficit traces to unresolved V genes, and the cause of the others is not known. That table supplies the V and J calls and clone size; D and trimming were determined from the DNA. The sample data list a few hundred thousand clones, and approximately 85% of these were observed just once. The top ten clones comprise approximately 5.1% of the sample.

Whole blood was collected in K2EDTA tubes by collaborating institutions according to the institutions' own protocols. For TCRbeta analysis, collaborators shipped samples in one of three forms: frozen whole blood, isolated PBMCs, or DNA extracted from either of those sample types. Concerning this clone itself: It lacks a known antigen. It has no much larger one-base neighbor in the sample; base qualities were not kept.

What was sequenced was peripheral blood. The sequence joins TRBV12-5 to TRBJ2-1, with no confident D gene call. The sequence was obtained from a man aged 50 to 59 with active or convalescent COVID-19. The CDR3 is CASGTPASYNEQFF. The DNA is as follows: TGTGCTAGTGGCACCCCCGCGTCATACAATGAGCAGTTCTTC.